The present TCR beta chain was sequenced within a study of blood T cells in healthy people across ages. Study-wide points: A roughly linear age-dependent decrease characterized TCR beta diversity per million T cells. A conclusive naive versus antigen-experienced comparison was prevented by the unsorted PBMCs.

Extraction of total RNA produced a minimum of 5 micrograms from each sample. On this clonotype itself: Antigen specificity is unknown.

It was with a sample-barcoded 5' primer and a J-beta primer mix that a second PCR of roughly 7 to 11 cycles was run. TCRdb fed the 5' RACE reads into MiXCR, producing one record per CDR3 protein. The table has roughly 1,300,000 distinct CDR3 sequences, approximately 59% seen once. In germline, CDR1 is MRHNA, CDR2 SNTAGT. The germline V and J ends were trimmed by 0 bases and 1 base, with 10 bases remaining between them. This CDR3 is built from 17 residues. The specimen was blood. The chain has TRBV6-4 and TRBJ2-6, with a possible D match to TRBD1 (6 bases). This clonotype was obtained from a man aged 18 to 30 in good health. CDR3: CASSDSDSSSGANVLTF. The DNA of the CDR3 is TGTGCCAGCAGTGACTCGGACAGCTCGTCTGGGGCCAACGTCCTGACTTTC.